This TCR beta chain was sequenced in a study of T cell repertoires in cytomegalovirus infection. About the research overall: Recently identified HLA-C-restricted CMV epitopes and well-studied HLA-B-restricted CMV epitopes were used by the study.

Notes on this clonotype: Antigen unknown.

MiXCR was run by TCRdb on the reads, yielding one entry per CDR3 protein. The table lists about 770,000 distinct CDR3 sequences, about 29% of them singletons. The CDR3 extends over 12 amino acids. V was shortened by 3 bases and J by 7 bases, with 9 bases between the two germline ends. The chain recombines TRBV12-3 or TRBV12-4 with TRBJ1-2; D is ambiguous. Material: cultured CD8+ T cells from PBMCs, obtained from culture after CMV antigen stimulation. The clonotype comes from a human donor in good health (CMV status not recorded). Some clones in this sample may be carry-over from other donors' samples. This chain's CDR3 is CASSFLALGYTF. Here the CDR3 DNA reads TGTGCCAGCAGTTTTCTGGCCCTTGGCTACACCTTC.